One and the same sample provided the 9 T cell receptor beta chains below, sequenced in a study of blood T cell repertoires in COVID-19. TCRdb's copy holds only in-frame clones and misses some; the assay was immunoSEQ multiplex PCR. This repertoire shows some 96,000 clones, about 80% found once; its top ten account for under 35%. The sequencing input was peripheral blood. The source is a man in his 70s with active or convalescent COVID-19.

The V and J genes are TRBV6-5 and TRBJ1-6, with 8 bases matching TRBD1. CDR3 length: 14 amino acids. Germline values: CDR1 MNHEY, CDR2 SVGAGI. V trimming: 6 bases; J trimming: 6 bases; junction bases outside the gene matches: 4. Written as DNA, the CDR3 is TGTGCCAGCAGCCGGGGACAGGTTAATTCACCCCTCCACTTT. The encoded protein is CASSRGQVNSPLHF.

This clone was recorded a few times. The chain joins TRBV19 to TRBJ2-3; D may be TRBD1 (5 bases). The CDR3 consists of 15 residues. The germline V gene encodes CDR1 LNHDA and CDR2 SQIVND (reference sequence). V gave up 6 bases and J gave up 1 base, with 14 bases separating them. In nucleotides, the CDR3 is TGTGCCAGTAGGGCTCCGTTAGGGGGCACAGATACGCAGTATTTT. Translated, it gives CASRAPLGGTDTQYF.

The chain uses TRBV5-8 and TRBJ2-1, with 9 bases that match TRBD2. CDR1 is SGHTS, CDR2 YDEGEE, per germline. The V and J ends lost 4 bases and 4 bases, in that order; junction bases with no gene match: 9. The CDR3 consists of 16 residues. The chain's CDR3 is CASSQRGLAIYNEQFF. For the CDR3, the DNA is TGTGCCAGCAGCCAAAGAGGACTAGCGATATACAATGAGCAGTTCTTC.

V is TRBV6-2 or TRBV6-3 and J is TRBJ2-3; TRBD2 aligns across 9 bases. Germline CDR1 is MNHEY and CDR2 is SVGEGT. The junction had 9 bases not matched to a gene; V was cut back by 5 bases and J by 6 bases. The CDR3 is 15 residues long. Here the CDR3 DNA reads TGTGCCAGCAGTAATTTAGCGGGAGTGGCGGATACGCAGTATTTT. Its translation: CASSNLAGVADTQYF.

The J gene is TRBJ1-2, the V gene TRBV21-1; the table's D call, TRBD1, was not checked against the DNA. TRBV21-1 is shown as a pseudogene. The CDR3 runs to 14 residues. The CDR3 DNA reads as TGTGCCAGCAGCAAACAGGGGAACTACTATGGCTACACCTTC. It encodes CASSKQGNYYGYTF.

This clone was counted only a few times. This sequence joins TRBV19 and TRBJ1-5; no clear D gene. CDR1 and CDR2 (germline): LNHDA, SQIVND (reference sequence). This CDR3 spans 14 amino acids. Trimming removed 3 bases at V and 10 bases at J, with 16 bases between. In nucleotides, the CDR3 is TGTGCCAGTAGTATTGGGCACCCGTTGTCTCCCCAGCATTTT. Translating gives CASSIGHPLSPQHF.

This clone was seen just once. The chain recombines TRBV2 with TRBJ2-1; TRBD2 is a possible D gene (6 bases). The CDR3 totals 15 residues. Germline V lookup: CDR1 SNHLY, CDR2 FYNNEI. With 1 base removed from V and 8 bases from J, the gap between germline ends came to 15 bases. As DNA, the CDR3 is TGTGCCAGCAGTGAAGGCTCCGTGGGGGGTGATGAGCAGTTCTTC. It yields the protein CASSEGSVGGDEQFF.

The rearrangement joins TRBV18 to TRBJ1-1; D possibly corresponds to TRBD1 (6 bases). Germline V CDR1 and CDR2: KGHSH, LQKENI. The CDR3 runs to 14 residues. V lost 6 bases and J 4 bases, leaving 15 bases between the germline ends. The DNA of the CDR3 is TGTGCCAGCTCCGCGGGGGGAGGGGGCACTGAAGCTTTCTTT. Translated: CASSAGGGGTEAFF. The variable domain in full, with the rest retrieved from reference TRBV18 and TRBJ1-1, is NAGVMQNPRHLVRRRGQEARLRCSPMKGHSHVYWYRQLPEEGLKFMVYLQKENIIDESGMPKERFSAEFPKEGPSILRIQQVVRGDSAAYFCASSAGGGGTEAFFGQGTRLTVV.

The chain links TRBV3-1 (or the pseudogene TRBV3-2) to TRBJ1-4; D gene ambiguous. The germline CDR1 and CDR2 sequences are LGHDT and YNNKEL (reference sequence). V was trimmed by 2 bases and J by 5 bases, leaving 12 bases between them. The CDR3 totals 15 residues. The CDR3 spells CASSQLRPHNEKLFF. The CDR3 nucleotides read TGTGCCAGCAGCCAATTGCGGCCCCACAATGAAAAACTGTTTTTT.